This TCR beta chain is drawn from a study of response to subunit inactivated influenza vaccine. Germline lookup yields CDR1 MNHEY and CDR2 SMNVEV (reference sequence). V lost 7 bases, J lost 0 bases, and 4 bases stayed unmatched. CDR3 size: 15 residues. This clonotype was seen once. TCRdb analysed the RT-PCR reads with MiXCR anew, one entry per CDR3 protein. The table records about 800,000 distinct CDR3 sequences, less than 25% of them present only once. Sequences were derived from PBMCs from blood, sampled more than 4 days after vaccination. This chain links TRBV27 with TRBJ2-2, with 8 bases fitting TRBD1. The TCR comes from a man in his fifties or sixties who received an inactivated influenza vaccine. CDR3 sequence: CASTLTGANTGELFF. DNA for the CDR3: TGTGCCAGCACCTTGACAGGGGCGAACACCGGGGAGCTGTTTTTT.